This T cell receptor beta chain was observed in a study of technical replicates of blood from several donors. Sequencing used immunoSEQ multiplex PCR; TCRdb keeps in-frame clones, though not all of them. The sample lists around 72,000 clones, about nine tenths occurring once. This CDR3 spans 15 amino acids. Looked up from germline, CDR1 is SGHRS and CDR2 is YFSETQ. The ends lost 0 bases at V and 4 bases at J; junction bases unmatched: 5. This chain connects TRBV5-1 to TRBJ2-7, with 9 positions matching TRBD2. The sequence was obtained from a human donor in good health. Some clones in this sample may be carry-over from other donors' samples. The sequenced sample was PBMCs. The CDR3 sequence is CASSLVGRGGYEQYF. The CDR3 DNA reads TGCGCCAGCAGCTTGGTGGGGCGGGGGGGGTACGAGCAGTACTTC.